The rows below give T cell receptor beta chains drawn from one sample of a study of T cells in Graves' hyperthyroidism and ophthalmopathy. Each CDR3 protein is one row after TCRdb ran MiXCR on the multiplex PCR reads. The sample yields under 700,000 distinct CDR3 sequences, 16% seen once. The specimen sequenced was blood. These receptors originate from a woman under 30 with Graves' hyperthyroidism. Each CDR3 is given with its conserved first and last residue. The D gene is left open where the match is weak. The listing skips clone size in some rows; elsewhere it reads once, few, many or a size class.

D,J,V,size,DNA,CDR3
TRBD1,TRBJ2-1,TRBV10-3,few,TGTGCCATCAGTGGGCGGACAGGGGTGACATACAATGAGCAGTTCTTC,CAISGRTGVTYNEQFF
-,TRBJ2-3,TRBV20-1,few,TGCAGTGCTGGAGGGACAGCCCCAGATACGCAGTATTTT,CSAGGTAPDTQYF
-,TRBJ1-2,TRBV5-4,many,TGTGCCAGCAGCTTGTCAGGGTTCGACTATGGCTACACCTTC,CASSLSGFDYGYTF
TRBD2,TRBJ2-1,TRBV6-1,-,TGTGCCAGCAGTCGGAGCGGGAATTACAATGAGCAGTTCTTC,CASSRSGNYNEQFF
-,TRBJ1-5,TRBV9,many,TGTGCCAGCAGCCCCCGTCGGTCCCGCAATCAGCCCCAGCATTTT,CASSPRRSRNQPQHF
TRBD2,TRBJ2-1,TRBV7-6,-,TGTGCCAGCAGCTTACGAGCTAGCGGGGGGAAATCGCAGTCGGAGCAGTTCTTC,CASSLRASGGKSQSEQFF
TRBD2,TRBJ2-3,TRBV9,once,TGTGCCAGCAGCGTAGTGCGGGGGGGCCGCACAGATACGCAGTATTTT,CASSVVRGGRTDTQYF
TRBD2,TRBJ2-7,TRBV20-1,few,TGCAGTGCTAGACTTAGCGGGGTTCCCTACGAGCAGTACTTC,CSARLSGVPYEQYF
-,TRBJ2-1,TRBV7-2,many,TGTGCCAGCAGCTTAGAGCTGGCCCGGGATGAGCAGTTCTTC,CASSLELARDEQFF
TRBD2,TRBJ2-7,TRBV27,-,TGTGCCAGCAGGGATACCGGGACTATACCCATCGAGCAGTACTTC,CASRDTGTIPIEQYF
TRBD2,TRBJ2-7,TRBV7-9,many,TGTGCCAGCAGCTCAGCCGGGACTAGCGGTTACGAGCAGTACTTC,CASSSAGTSGYEQYF
-,TRBJ2-7,TRBV9,-,TGTGCCAGCAGCGTCCGAGACTACCCCCGAGACGAGCAGTACTTC,CASSVRDYPRDEQYF
-,TRBJ1-5,TRBV12-3/TRBV12-4,many,TGTGCCAGCAGTACCCGACAGGCCAATCAGCCCCAGCATTTT,CASSTRQANQPQHF
-,TRBJ1-2,TRBV13,many,TGTGCCAGCAGCTTAGGCGCTGGGGGCTACACCTTC,CASSLGAGGYTF
-,TRBJ1-6,TRBV5-1,few,TGCGCCAGCAGCTTGCAAGGGAGGGATTCACCCCTCCACTTT,CASSLQGRDSPLHF
TRBD2,TRBJ2-5,TRBV20-1,many,TGCAGTGCTACTAGCGGGATGATTGGGACCCAGTACTTC,CSATSGMIGTQYF
-,TRBJ2-5,TRBV28,many,TGTGCCAGCACCCGATCGGGTCAAGAGACCCAGTACTTC,CASTRSGQETQYF
TRBD2,TRBJ2-1,TRBV7-2,few,TGTGCCAGCAGCCTCCGATCGGGACTAGCGGTCTACAATGAGCAGTTCTTC,CASSLRSGLAVYNEQFF
-,TRBJ2-2,TRBV5-1,-,TGCGCCAGCAGTCCATCTTCTCCTAGGAGGTCCGGGGAGCTGTTTTTT,CASSPSSPRRSGELFF
-,TRBJ2-7,TRBV5-4,few,TGTGCCAGCAGCTTCCGCCGGGACTCATCCTACGAGCAGTACTTC,CASSFRRDSSYEQYF
TRBD2,TRBJ2-1,TRBV6-2/TRBV6-3,-,TGTGCCAGCAGTTACCCGATCGTTGGGAGCGGGGGTTTCTATGAGCAGTTCTTC,CASSYPIVGSGGFYEQFF